This T cell receptor beta chain was sequenced in a study of T cells after yellow fever vaccination. V lost 5 bases, J lost 5 bases, and 9 bases lay in between. Germline V lookup: CDR1 SGHTA, CDR2 FQGNSA. This CDR3 is built from 13 residues. TCRdb fed the 5' RACE reads into MiXCR, producing one record per CDR3 protein. The data show around 180,000 distinct CDR3 sequences, with 5.5% to 8% seen just once and roughly 3% held by the top ten. Points from the study as a whole: Reappearing after the booster were most of the clones from primary vaccination (96% CD4, about 87% CD8).

Comments on this clonotype: Antigen: not known.

This chain uses TRBV7-2 with TRBJ2-2; D is unclear. The sequences come from CD4+ T cells sorted from PBMCs, collected on the day of the first yellow fever vaccination. This TCR derives from a man aged 18 to 30 who received the YFV17D yellow fever vaccine. This CDR3 is CASSPFGTGELFF. For the CDR3, the DNA is TGTGCCAGCAGCCCGTTCGGGACCGGGGAGCTGTTTTTT.